A single sample is the source of the 29 T cell receptor beta chains below, sequenced in a study of blood T cells in healthy people across ages. Next came a second PCR, run for about 6 to 12 cycles, which used a sample-barcoded 5' primer along with a J-beta primer mix. MiXCR was run by TCRdb on the 5' RACE reads, yielding one entry per CDR3 protein. The sample includes under 800,000 distinct CDR3 sequences, 35% to 45% of them seen just once. Sequencing was carried out using blood. The receptors stem from an older woman in good health.

The chain has TRBV21-1 and TRBJ2-4; TRBD1, the table's D call, lacks a check against the DNA. The closer fit of TRBJ2-7 to the DNA end suggests the J call may be wrong. TRBV21-1 is shown as a pseudogene. This CDR3 region has 17 residues. CDR3 sequence (DNA): TGTGCCTGCAGCAAGCCCAGGGCGGAAAACTTTACAACCGAGCAGTACTTC. Translated: CACSKPRAENFTTEQYF.

A few counts support this clonotype. This chain links TRBV6-2 or TRBV6-3 with TRBJ2-6; D perhaps matches TRBD1 (6 bases). The germline gives CDR1 MNHEY, CDR2 SVGEGT. Deletions cut 5 bases from V and 0 bases from J, with 20 bases between. The CDR3 length is 19 residues. Here the CDR3 reads CASSPPMTGFPSGANVLTF. The DNA for the CDR3 is TGTGCCAGCAGTCCACCGATGACAGGCTTCCCCTCTGGGGCCAACGTCCTGACTTTC.

This clonotype was counted many times. The CDR3 region has the DNA TGTGCCAGCAGCTTAGAAACAGGGTTCGGCACAGATACGCAGTATTTT. Encoded protein: CASSLETGFGTDTQYF. The chain is built from TRBV7-9 and TRBJ2-3; maybe TRBD1 (6 bases). The germline CDR1 and CDR2 sequences are SEHNR and FQNEAQ (reference sequence). CDR3 length equals 16 residues. Trimming pared 1 base from V and 1 base from J, leaving 12 bases between.

Turning to this clonotype: A much larger clone sits a single nucleotide away, making a read error possible. The CDR3 nucleotides read TGTGCCGGCAGCACTTCTCCGACAGAAAACATTCAGTACTTC. It yields the protein CAGSTSPTENIQYF. The chain has TRBV7-2 and TRBJ2-4, with D possibly TRBD1 on 5 matching bases. Germline values: CDR1 SGHTA, CDR2 FQGNSA. This CDR3 has 14 amino acids.

This clonotype was seen just once. This chain links TRBV9 with TRBJ2-1, with D tentatively TRBD1 (5 bases). With the DNA end fitting TRBJ2-7 better, the J assignment may be wrong. The CDR3 is 15 residues long. CDR1 is SGDLS and CDR2 is YYNGEE in the germline V gene. Here the CDR3 DNA reads TGTGCCAGCAGCGTCCAGGGTTCGAGATACAATGAGCAGTACTTC. Translated: CASSVQGSRYNEQYF.

In regard to this clonotype: A read error is possible here, since a much larger clone lies one base away. The chain links TRBV7-2 to TRBJ1-2, with D maybe TRBD1 (5 bases). V was shortened by 4 bases and J by 2 bases, with 11 bases between the two germline ends. CDR1 is SGHTA, CDR2 FQGNSA, per germline. This CDR3 comprises 14 residues. As DNA, the CDR3 is TGTGCCAGCAGCTCCGGGTCAGGGAACTATGGCTACACCTTC. This translates into CASSSGSGNYGYTF.

This clonotype was counted many times. The V gene is TRBV7-2, the J gene TRBJ2-7; TRBD1 agrees at 7 bases. The V gene's germline CDR1 is SGHTA and CDR2 FQGNSA. The CDR3 extends over 13 amino acids. J lost 2 bases, V lost 3 bases, and 1 base had no gene match. The DNA of the CDR3 is TGTGCCAGCAGCTTTGACAGGGCCTACGAGCAGTACTTC. It translates to CASSFDRAYEQYF. Complete variable domain (other parts from reference TRBV7-2 and TRBJ2-7): GAGVSQSPSNKVTEKGKDVELRCDPISGHTALYWYRQSLGQGLEFLIYFQGNSAPDKSGLPSDRFSAERTGGSVSTLTIQRTQQEDSAVYLCASSFDRAYEQYFGPGTRLTVT.

The chain has TRBV12-3 or TRBV12-4 and TRBJ2-7; D might be TRBD2 (5 bases). The CDR3 runs to 14 residues. Deletions cut 6 bases from V and 0 bases from J, with 12 bases between. The CDR3 spells CASSAMGSSYEQYF. The CDR3 nucleotides are TGTGCCAGCAGCGCCATGGGGAGCTCCTACGAGCAGTACTTC.

To note about this clonotype: Mismatch with germline at one junction end may stem from a read error. The CDR3 bases are TGTGCCGGCAGCCCCGGGACAGGGGTCACCTACGAGCAGTACTTC. Protein sequence: CAGSPGTGVTYEQYF. The rearrangement uses TRBV7-2 and TRBJ2-7, with 10 bases matching TRBD1. This CDR3 is 15 amino acids long. Germline CDR1 SGHTA, CDR2 FQGNSA. Combining the CDR3 with reference TRBV7-2 and TRBJ2-7 gives the whole variable domain GAGVSQSPSNKVTEKGKDVELRCDPISGHTALYWYRQSLGQGLEFLIYFQGNSAPDKSGLPSDRFSAERTGGSVSTLTIQRTQQEDSAVYLCAGSPGTGVTYEQYFGPGTRLTVT.

This clonotype was observed a single time. The chain is built from TRBV10-3 and TRBJ2-2; possible D gene TRBD1, 6 bases. The germline V gene has CDR1 ENHRY and CDR2 SYGVKD. Trimming took off 6 bases at V and 1 base at J, with 9 bases between the two ends. This CDR3 comprises 14 residues. The CDR3 loop is CAIRQGQNTGELFF. The CDR3 DNA reads as TGTGCCATCAGACAGGGACAGAACACCGGGGAGCTGTTTTTT.

The genes are TRBV15 and TRBJ2-5, with TRBD1 as a possible D gene (5 bases). The CDR3 consists of 15 residues. The V and J ends lost 6 bases and 3 bases respectively, with 17 bases between them. Germline assignment: CDR1 LNHNV and CDR2 YYDKDF (reference sequence). The CDR3 DNA reads TGTGCCACCAGAGACCCGAAAGGGGCAGAAGAGACCCAGTACTTC. This gives the protein CATRDPKGAEETQYF.

This chain links TRBV6-2 or TRBV6-3 with TRBJ1-4, with TRBD1 as a possible D gene (5 bases). From germline, CDR1 is MNHEY and CDR2 SVGEGT. Trimming took off 2 bases at V and 0 bases at J, with 16 bases between the two ends. This CDR3 comprises 18 residues. CDR3 region: CASSYPTIGAATNEKLFF. For the CDR3, the DNA is TGTGCCAGCAGTTACCCTACTATCGGGGCTGCAACTAATGAAAAACTGTTTTTT.

This clonotype was recorded only once. This sequence may be a read error, since a much larger clone differs from it by one base. The chain employs TRBV7-2 and TRBJ2-1, with TRBD2 matching over 8 bases. Germline-derived CDR1 and CDR2 are SGHTA and FQGNSA. The length of the CDR3 is 15 residues. V lost 5 bases, J lost 13 bases, and 16 bases stayed unmatched. In DNA form, the CDR3 reads TGTGCCAGCAGCCTACAGCGGGGGCGCCAAGAGACCCAGTTCTTC. Its protein product is CASSLQRGRQETQFF.

This clonotype was seen only a few times. V usage is TRBV27 and J usage is TRBJ1-2, with a weak D call TRBD1 (5 bases). Trimming shortened V by 6 bases and J by 7 bases, and 18 bases separated the two germline ends. Germline CDR1 MNHEY, CDR2 SMNVEV (reference sequence). This CDR3 has 14 residues. The CDR3 spells CASSTLAGGGGYTF. The CDR3 DNA is TGTGCCAGCAGCACCTTGGCAGGCGGGGGTGGCTACACCTTC.

The V and J genes are TRBV24-1 and TRBJ1-6; 10 bases line up with TRBD1. Germline-derived CDR1 and CDR2 are KGHDR and SFDVKD. J was trimmed by 8 bases and V by 2 bases; bases with no gene match: 2. The CDR3 runs to 15 residues. The chain's CDR3 is CATSDSGTGDSPLHF. DNA for the CDR3: TGTGCCACCAGTGATTCCGGGACAGGGGATTCACCCCTCCACTTT.

This clonotype has a single count. CDR3 loop: CSSTSGAPGEQYF. The CDR3 DNA reads TGCAGTTCGACCAGCGGGGCCCCGGGTGAGCAGTACTTC. This chain uses TRBV20-1 with TRBJ2-5; 7 bases are a match to TRBD2. CDR1 is DFQATT and CDR2 is SNEGSKA in the germline V gene (reference sequence). The CDR3 covers 13 residues. With 8 bases clipped from V and 11 bases from J, the junction kept 17 bases outside the gene matches.

The chain links TRBV20-1 to TRBJ2-1; 9 bases agree with TRBD2. V lost 4 bases and J lost 1; bases outside the gene matches: 11. Per the germline V gene, CDR1 is DFQATT and CDR2 is SNEGSKA (reference sequence). The CDR3 sequence is 17 residues long. Here the CDR3 reads CSATLAGGSISYNEQFF. The CDR3 DNA reads as TGCAGTGCTACCCTTGCGGGAGGGTCCATTTCCTACAATGAGCAGTTCTTC.

This clonotype has a single count. The chain is built from TRBV25-1 and TRBJ2-5; no firm D call. The J call is doubtful: the DNA matches TRBJ2-7 better. Germline V CDR1 and CDR2: MGHDK, SYGVNS. The CDR3 has 13 residues. This CDR3 is CASSDLPLPEQYF. The CDR3 DNA reads TGTGCCAGCAGTGACCTACCCTTGCCCGAGCAGTACTTC.

Turning to this clonotype: A read error may explain this, as a much larger clone is one base away. The V and J genes are TRBV13 and TRBJ2-7, with 10 positions matching TRBD2. The CDR3 has 17 amino acids. V lost 5 bases and J lost 4; bases outside the gene matches: 14. CDR1 is PRHDT and CDR2 is FYEKMQ in the germline V gene (reference sequence). CDR3 sequence reads: CASSPGFGRAGGYEQYF. The CDR3 DNA reads TGTGCCAGCAGCCCCGGATTTGGACGAGCGGGAGGGTACGAGCAGTACTTC.

This rearrangement joins TRBV6-1 to TRBJ2-3; 8 bases are shared with TRBD2. The trim removed 6 bases at V and 5 bases at J, leaving 13 bases unmatched. Germline CDR1 is MNHNS and CDR2 is SASEGT. The CDR3 sequence is 16 residues long. CDR3 coding DNA: TGTGCCAGCAGACGAAGCGGGAGCCTCCGGGTAGATACGCAGTATTTT. Protein: CASRRSGSLRVDTQYF.

The chain joins TRBV7-9 to TRBJ1-1; 9 bases match TRBD1. Trimming took 2 bases from V and 5 from J; bases not matched to a gene: 3. Germline lookup yields CDR1 SEHNR and CDR2 FQNEAQ (reference sequence). The CDR3 spans 14 residues. The CDR3: CASSLTGGLTEAFF. The DNA of the CDR3 is TGTGCCAGCAGCTTAACAGGGGGCTTAACTGAAGCTTTCTTT.

This clonotype was detected a few times. The chain couples TRBV29-1 to TRBJ2-4; TRBD1 aligns across 12 bases. Per the germline V gene, CDR1 is SQVTM and CDR2 is ANQGSEA. The CDR3 loop spans 14 amino acids. With V trimmed by 6 bases and J by 6 bases, 6 bases remained unmatched. The CDR3 region has the DNA TGCAGCGTCGGGACAGGGGGCGCGGGAAACATTCAGTACTTC. Its translation: CSVGTGGAGNIQYF.

The V gene is TRBV6-5, the J gene TRBJ1-1, with TRBD1 matching over 7 bases. CDR1 and CDR2 (germline): MNHEY, SVGAGI. This CDR3 region has 14 residues. V was clipped by 2 bases and J by 2 bases; unmatched bases: 2. The CDR3 loop reads CASSYTGANTEAFF. CDR3 DNA: TGTGCCAGCAGTTACACAGGGGCAAACACTGAAGCTTTCTTT.

The rearrangement joins TRBV18 to TRBJ2-3, with D perhaps assigned TRBD1 or TRBD2 (5 bases each). This CDR3 region has 15 residues. The ends were cut back, 3 bases at V and 1 base at J, with 11 bases in the middle. Germline values: CDR1 KGHSH, CDR2 LQKENI. The CDR3 is CASSPFQGGTDTQYF. The CDR3 DNA reads as TGTGCCAGCTCACCGTTTCAGGGAGGCACAGATACGCAGTATTTT.

In this sample, this clonotype turned up a few times. The CDR3 spells CSVVTSGREQYF. DNA for the CDR3: TGCAGCGTTGTGACTAGCGGTAGGGAGCAGTACTTC. The chain couples TRBV29-1 to TRBJ2-7, with TRBD2 matching 9 bases. CDR3 size: 12 residues. The V gene's germline CDR1 is SQVTM and CDR2 ANQGSEA. The trim removed 4 bases at V and 7 bases at J, leaving 5 bases unmatched.

This clonotype came up a few times. The rearrangement uses TRBV18 and TRBJ2-5, with TRBD1 matching 9 bases. V was pared by 6 bases and J by 5 bases, with 7 bases of the junction left unmatched. Germline values: CDR1 KGHSH, CDR2 LQKENI. This CDR3 contains 14 residues. CDR3 region: CASSPLQGAETQYF. The CDR3, as DNA: TGTGCCAGCTCGCCCCTACAGGGGGCGGAGACCCAGTACTTC.

The J gene is TRBJ2-7, the V gene TRBV7-3; either TRBD1 or TRBD2 may supply D (5 bases each). Deletions cut 1 base from V and 0 bases from J, with 10 bases between. Per germline, CDR1 SGHTA and CDR2 FQGTGA. This CDR3 spans 15 amino acids. CDR3 in DNA: TGTGCCAGCAGCTTAAGCCGGGGCTACTCCTACGAGCAGTACTTC. This sequence encodes CASSLSRGYSYEQYF.

This clonotype has a handful of counts. The chain employs TRBV6-5 and TRBJ2-1; no reliable D call. The V gene lost 6 bases and the J gene lost 0 bases, with 9 bases spanning the gap. The CDR3 totals 14 residues. CDR1 and CDR2 from the germline V gene are MNHEY and SVGAGI. Here the CDR3 DNA reads TGTGCCAGCAGGGGAAGGAGCTCCTACAATGAGCAGTTCTTC. Translation gives CASRGRSSYNEQFF.

This rearrangement joins TRBV3-1 to TRBJ1-2; D gene ambiguous. Germline lookup yields CDR1 LGHDT and CDR2 YNNKEL (reference sequence). The germline V and J ends were trimmed by 3 bases and 7 bases, with 9 bases remaining between them. The CDR3 covers 12 residues. CDR3 nucleotides: TGTGCCAGCAGCCAGCCCGGATCTGGCTACACCTTC. Its protein product is CASSQPGSGYTF.